Following are 21 T cell receptor beta chains from one sample sequenced in a study of cytomegalovirus exposure and HLA in healthy donors. The PCR had 60 Vbeta and 13 Jbeta primers. TCRdb keeps only in-frame clones here, not all; method: immunoSEQ multiplex PCR. This sample yields approximately 190,000 clones, of which 75% to 85% are seen a single time; approximately 2% belongs to the top ten. The sequenced sample was PBMCs. These receptors all stem from a woman aged 18-30 years in good health and CMV-seropositive.

This clone appeared once. Additional DNA sequences in this sample encode the identical CDR3. The chain uses TRBV2 and TRBJ1-3; 7 bases line up with TRBD1. The CDR3 sequence is 14 residues long. The trim removed 5 bases at V and 4 bases at J, leaving 5 bases unmatched. CDR1 and CDR2 (germline): SNHLY, FYNNEI. The CDR3 loop reads CASSLTGDGNTIYF. The CDR3, as DNA: TGTGCCAGCAGTTTAACAGGGGACGGAAACACCATATATTTT.

CDR3 sequence (DNA): TGTGCCTGGAGTACCGGGACAGGGGTGACTGAAGCTTTCTTT. It is translated as CAWSTGTGVTEAFF. The V and J genes are TRBV30 and TRBJ1-1, with 10 positions matching TRBD1. The CDR3 has 14 amino acids. V lost 2 bases, J lost 5 bases, and 5 bases stayed unmatched. CDR1 GTSNPN and CDR2 SVGIG come from the germline V gene (reference sequence). Drawing the rest from reference TRBV30 and TRBJ1-1, the complete variable domain is SQTIHQWPATLVQPVGSPLSLECTVEGTSNPNLYWYRQAAGRGLQLLFYSVGIGQISSEVPQNLSASRPQDRQFILSSKKLLLSDSGFYLCAWSTGTGVTEAFFGQGTRLTVV.

The CDR3 DNA follows: TGTGCCAGCAGTATAACGCAGGCAGCCACAGATACGCAGTATTTT. Translation: CASSITQAATDTQYF. The chain links TRBV28 to TRBJ2-3; D not resolved. This CDR3 has 15 amino acids. The ends were cut back, 5 bases at V and 2 bases at J, with 14 bases in the middle. Germline V gives CDR1 MDHEN, CDR2 SYDVKM.

This CDR3 reads CASSPSRSEPSPLHF. For the CDR3, the DNA is TGTGCCAGCTCACCGTCGAGGTCGGAACCCTCACCCCTCCACTTT. The genes are TRBV18 and TRBJ1-6, with D unclear. V was shortened by 3 bases and J by 10 bases, with 16 bases between the two germline ends. Germline V lookup: CDR1 KGHSH, CDR2 LQKENI. The CDR3 covers 15 residues. The full variable domain, its missing parts supplied by reference TRBV18 and TRBJ1-6, is NAGVMQNPRHLVRRRGQEARLRCSPMKGHSHVYWYRQLPEEGLKFMVYLQKENIIDESGMPKERFSAEFPKEGPSILRIQQVVRGDSAAYFCASSPSRSEPSPLHFGNGTRLTVT.

The gene calls are TRBV7-2 and TRBJ2-7; 10 positions match TRBD2. This CDR3 region has 15 residues. The V segment lost 5 bases and the J segment 1 base; nucleotides outside the gene matches: 5. CDR1 SGHTA and CDR2 FQGNSA come from the germline V gene. The CDR3 sequence is CASSPIAGGSYEQYF. DNA for the CDR3: TGTGCCAGCAGCCCGATAGCGGGGGGATCCTACGAGCAGTACTTC.

The V call is TRBV9, the J call TRBJ1-2; perhaps TRBD1 as D (5 bases). The CDR3 consists of 14 residues. V was trimmed by 0 bases and J by 1 base, leaving 7 bases between them. Germline assignment: CDR1 SGDLS and CDR2 YYNGEE. The CDR3 DNA is TGTGCCAGCAGCGTAGTGGGGGGTAACTATGGCTACACCTTC. Translating it yields CASSVVGGNYGYTF.

This clone was counted once. CDR3 nucleotide sequence: TGTGCCAGCAGGAAACAGGGGGCGGGCACAGATACGCAGTATTTT. The encoded protein is CASRKQGAGTDTQYF. The rearrangement joins TRBV2 to TRBJ2-3, with 9 positions matching TRBD1. The CDR3 loop spans 15 amino acids. J lost 1 base, V lost 6 bases, and 5 bases had no gene match. Looked up from germline, CDR1 is SNHLY and CDR2 is FYNNEI.

There are a few counts of this clone. This chain uses TRBV11-2 with TRBJ1-1, with D possibly matching TRBD1 (5 bases). Germline lookup yields CDR1 SGHAT and CDR2 FQNNGV. This CDR3 is 15 amino acids long. Trimming removed 5 bases at V and 0 bases at J, with 13 bases between. The CDR3 bases are TGTGCCAGCAGCAAAATCGGGGGAATGAACACTGAAGCTTTCTTT. Amino acid sequence: CASSKIGGMNTEAFF.

This clone has a single count. The chain uses TRBV7-2 and TRBJ2-6; 9 nucleotides match TRBD1. The CDR3 totals 19 residues. V trimming: 5 bases; J trimming: 1 base; junction bases outside the gene matches: 12. Germline V lookup: CDR1 SGHTA, CDR2 FQGNSA. This CDR3 reads CASSPPRDRADSGANVLTF. The CDR3 nucleotides read TGTGCCAGCAGCCCCCCTAGGGACAGGGCCGATTCTGGGGCCAACGTCCTGACTTTC. The entire variable domain, with the rest obtained from reference TRBV7-2 and TRBJ2-6, is as follows: GAGVSQSPSNKVTEKGKDVELRCDPISGHTALYWYRQSLGQGLEFLIYFQGNSAPDKSGLPSDRFSAERTGGSVSTLTIQRTQQEDSAVYLCASSPPRDRADSGANVLTFGAGSRLTVL.

V is TRBV7-6 and J is TRBJ2-7; the match to TRBD2 covers 13 bases. From germline, CDR1 is SGHVS and CDR2 FNYEAQ. The length of the CDR3 is 15 residues. The V segment lost 5 bases and the J segment 4 bases; nucleotides outside the gene matches: 5. CDR3 sequence reads: CASSEPGLAGYEQYF. CDR3 in DNA: TGTGCCAGCAGCGAACCGGGACTAGCGGGGTACGAGCAGTACTTC.

CDR3 DNA sequence: TGTGCCAGCAGCTCCTCGGACAGGGGAGATACGCAGTATTTT. This sequence encodes CASSSSDRGDTQYF. The chain is built from TRBV5-4 and TRBJ2-3, with TRBD1 matching 9 bases. Germline CDR1 and CDR2: SGHNT and YYREEE (reference sequence). V lost 3 bases to trimming and J lost 5 bases; unmatched junction nucleotides: 4. The CDR3 is 14 amino acids.

V usage is TRBV4-3 and J usage is TRBJ1-5, with a tentative D call TRBD1 (5 bases). Germline-derived CDR1 and CDR2 are LGHNA and YSLEER. The ends were cut back, 0 bases at V and 6 bases at J, with 18 bases in the middle. The CDR3 length is 17 residues. The CDR3 DNA follows: TGCGCCAGCAGCCAAGATTTTAGCGGGGCGGAATTTCAGCCCCAGCATTTT. This sequence encodes CASSQDFSGAEFQPQHF.

CDR3 DNA sequence: TGTGCCAGCAGCGCTAGCGGAGACTCCTACAATGAGCAGTTCTTC. It translates to CASSASGDSYNEQFF. The gene calls are TRBV7-2 and TRBJ2-1; TRBD2 agrees at 7 bases. CDR1 SGHTA and CDR2 FQGNSA come from the germline V gene. This CDR3 has 15 amino acids. Germline trimming cut 5 bases from V and 0 bases from J; bases unmatched to any gene: 4.

The chain employs TRBV2 and TRBJ2-4; D possibly corresponds to TRBD1 (6 bases). Germline V gene sequence: CDR1 SNHLY, CDR2 FYNNEI. This CDR3 spans 13 amino acids. V gave up 7 bases and J gave up 6 bases, with 13 bases separating them. The CDR3 reads CASKDSNLNIQYF. CDR3 coding DNA: TGTGCCAGCAAGGACAGCAACTTAAACATTCAGTACTTC.

Comments on this clone: One junction end disagrees with the germline gene, perhaps due to a read error. The rearrangement links TRBV7-3 to TRBJ2-2; 8 bases are a match to TRBD1. CDR1 and CDR2 from the germline V gene are SGHTA and FQGTGA. The CDR3 is 15 amino acids. The CDR3 region has the DNA TGTGCCAGCAGCAAAAGGACAGGGCACACCGGGGGGCTGTTTTTT. Amino acids: CASSKRTGHTGGLFF.

The chain combines TRBV6-1 with TRBJ2-7; 10 bases agree with TRBD2. This CDR3 region has 14 residues. The V gene's germline CDR1 is MNHNS and CDR2 SASEGT. Losses at the gene ends were 10 bases for V and 2 bases for J; bases not matched to a gene: 8. The CDR3 nucleotides are TGTGCCACCAGCCAGCGGGGGGGAACCTACGAGCAGTACGTC. It encodes CATSQRGGTYEQYV.

The V and J genes are TRBV7-3 and TRBJ2-1; 9 bases match TRBD2. CDR1 and CDR2 (germline): SGHTA, FQGTGA. The CDR3 extends over 15 amino acids. Unmatched junction bases numbered 5, after V lost 4 bases and J lost 4 bases. CDR3 coding DNA: TGTGCCAGCAGCTCTGGCGGGGGGGGGTACAATGAGCAGTTCTTC. This gives the protein CASSSGGGGYNEQFF.

The chain uses TRBV27 and TRBJ1-2; unclear D gene. CDR1 and CDR2 (germline): MNHEY, SMNVEV (reference sequence). The CDR3 is 13 residues long. V was cut by 5 bases and J by 7 bases, with 14 bases left in between. CDR3 in amino acids: CASSLTFQRGYTF. The CDR3 DNA reads TGTGCCAGCAGTCTTACCTTTCAGCGTGGCTACACCTTC.

This clone has a single count. The CDR3 DNA is TGTGCCAGCAGACTAGCGGGGGGGACGGATACGCAGTATTTT. Translated, it gives CASRLAGGTDTQYF. The chain uses TRBV6-1 and TRBJ2-3; 13 nucleotides agree with TRBD2. The V and J ends lost 6 bases and 6 bases, in that order; junction bases with no gene match: 3. Per germline, CDR1 MNHNS and CDR2 SASEGT. This CDR3 contains 14 residues.

The rearrangement uses TRBV7-2 and TRBJ1-6, with D possibly matching TRBD1 (5 bases). In germline, CDR1 is SGHTA, CDR2 FQGNSA. V shed 1 base and J shed 7 bases, with 11 bases lying between them. This CDR3 has 15 residues. Here the CDR3 reads CASSLVVTVNSPLHF. The CDR3 DNA reads as TGTGCCAGCAGCTTAGTGGTGACAGTAAATTCACCCCTCCACTTT. Filled out from reference TRBV7-2 and TRBJ1-6, the complete variable domain reads GAGVSQSPSNKVTEKGKDVELRCDPISGHTALYWYRQSLGQGLEFLIYFQGNSAPDKSGLPSDRFSAERTGGSVSTLTIQRTQQEDSAVYLCASSLVVTVNSPLHFGNGTRLTVT.

This clone came up a few times. This CDR3 is CASSFNYEQYF. In nucleotides, the CDR3 is TGTGCCAGCAGCTTTAATTACGAGCAGTACTTC. This chain links TRBV5-6 with TRBJ2-7; D is unresolved. V was cut by 2 bases and J by 4 bases, with 4 bases left in between. The germline CDR1 and CDR2 sequences are SGHDT and YYEEEE. The CDR3 totals 11 residues.